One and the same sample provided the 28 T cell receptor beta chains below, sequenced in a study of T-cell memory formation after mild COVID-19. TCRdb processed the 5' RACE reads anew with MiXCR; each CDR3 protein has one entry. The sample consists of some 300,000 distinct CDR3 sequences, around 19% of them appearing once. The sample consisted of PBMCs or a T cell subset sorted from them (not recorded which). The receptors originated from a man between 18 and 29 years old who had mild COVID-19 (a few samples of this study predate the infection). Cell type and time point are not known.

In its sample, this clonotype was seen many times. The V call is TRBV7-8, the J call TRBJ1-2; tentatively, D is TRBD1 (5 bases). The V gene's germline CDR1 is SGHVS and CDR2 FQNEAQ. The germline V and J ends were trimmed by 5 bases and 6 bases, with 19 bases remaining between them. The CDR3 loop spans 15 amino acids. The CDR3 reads CASSLRTSASDGYTF. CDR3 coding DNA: TGTGCCAGCAGCCTCCGGACATCGGCTTCCGATGGCTACACCTTC.

The CDR3 sequence is CASSSRGANAGYTF. CDR3 coding DNA: TGTGCCAGCAGTTCAAGGGGTGCGAATGCTGGCTACACCTTC. The chain employs TRBV7-2 and TRBJ1-2; weak D call: TRBD1 (5 bases). The CDR3 length is 14 residues. Germline loops: CDR1 SGHTA, CDR2 FQGNSA. V lost 6 bases to trimming and J lost 7 bases, with 18 bases between them.

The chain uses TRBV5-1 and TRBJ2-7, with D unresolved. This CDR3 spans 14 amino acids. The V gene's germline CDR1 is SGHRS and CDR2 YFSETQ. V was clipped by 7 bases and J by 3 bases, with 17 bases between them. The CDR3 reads CASSTCAADYEQYV. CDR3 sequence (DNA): TGCGCCAGCTCCACATGCGCGGCGGACTACGAGCAGTACGTC.

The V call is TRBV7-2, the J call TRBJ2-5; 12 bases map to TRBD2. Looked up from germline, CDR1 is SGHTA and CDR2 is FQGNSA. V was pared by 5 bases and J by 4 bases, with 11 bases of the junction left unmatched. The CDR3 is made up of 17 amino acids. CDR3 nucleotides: TGTGCCAGCAGCAGTAGAGGAGGGACTAGCGGGCGAGAGACCCAGTACTTC. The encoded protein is CASSSRGGTSGRETQYF.

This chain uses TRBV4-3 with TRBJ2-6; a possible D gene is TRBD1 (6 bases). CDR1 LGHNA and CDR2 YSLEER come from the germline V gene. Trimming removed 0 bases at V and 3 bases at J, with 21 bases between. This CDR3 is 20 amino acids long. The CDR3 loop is CASSQEYVQGTSVGANVLTF. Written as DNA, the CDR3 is TGCGCCAGCAGCCAAGAATATGTACAGGGAACTTCTGTTGGGGCCAACGTCCTGACTTTC.

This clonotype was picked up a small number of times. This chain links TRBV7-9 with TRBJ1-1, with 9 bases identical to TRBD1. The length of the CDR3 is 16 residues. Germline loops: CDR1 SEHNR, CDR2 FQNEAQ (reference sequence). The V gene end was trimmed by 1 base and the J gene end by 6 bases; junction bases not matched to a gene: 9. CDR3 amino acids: CASSLGSGTGTPEAFF. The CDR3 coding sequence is TGTGCCAGCAGCTTAGGTTCCGGGACAGGGACCCCTGAAGCTTTCTTT.

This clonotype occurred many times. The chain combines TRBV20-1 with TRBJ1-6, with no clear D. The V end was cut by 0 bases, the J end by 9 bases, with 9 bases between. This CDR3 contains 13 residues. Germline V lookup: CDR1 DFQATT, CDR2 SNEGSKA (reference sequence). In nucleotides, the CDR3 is TGCAGTGCTAGAGAGGTGGCGGGTTCACCCCTCCACTTT. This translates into CSAREVAGSPLHF.

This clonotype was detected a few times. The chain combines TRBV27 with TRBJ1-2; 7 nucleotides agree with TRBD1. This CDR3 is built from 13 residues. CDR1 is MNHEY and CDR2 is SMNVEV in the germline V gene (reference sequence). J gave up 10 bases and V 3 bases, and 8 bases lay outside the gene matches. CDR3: CASSFSDRVYYTF. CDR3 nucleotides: TGTGCCAGCAGTTTCTCCGACAGGGTGTACTACACCTTC.

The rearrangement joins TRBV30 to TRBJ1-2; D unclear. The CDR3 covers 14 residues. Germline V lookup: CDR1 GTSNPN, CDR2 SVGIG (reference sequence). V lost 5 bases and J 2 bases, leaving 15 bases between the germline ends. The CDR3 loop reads CAWLGLGVNYGYTF. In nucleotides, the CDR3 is TGTGCCTGGTTAGGGTTGGGTGTAAACTATGGCTACACCTTC.

The DNA of the CDR3 is TGTGCCAGCAGTTCAAAGGTGGGACAGCCCCAGCATTTT. This gives the protein CASSSKVGQPQHF. This chain uses TRBV7-2 with TRBJ1-5; D unclear. This CDR3 region has 13 residues. Trimming stripped 6 bases from V and 7 bases from J, with 13 bases between. From germline, CDR1 is SGHTA and CDR2 FQGNSA.

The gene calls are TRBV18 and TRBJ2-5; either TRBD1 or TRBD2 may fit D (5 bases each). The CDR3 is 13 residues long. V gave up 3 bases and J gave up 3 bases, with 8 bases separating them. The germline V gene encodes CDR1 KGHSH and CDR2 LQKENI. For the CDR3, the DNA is TGTGCCAGCTCACCGGGGACCAAAGAGACCCAGTACTTC. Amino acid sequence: CASSPGTKETQYF. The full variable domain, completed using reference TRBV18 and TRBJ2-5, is NAGVMQNPRHLVRRRGQEARLRCSPMKGHSHVYWYRQLPEEGLKFMVYLQKENIIDESGMPKERFSAEFPKEGPSILRIQQVVRGDSAAYFCASSPGTKETQYFGPGTRLLVL.

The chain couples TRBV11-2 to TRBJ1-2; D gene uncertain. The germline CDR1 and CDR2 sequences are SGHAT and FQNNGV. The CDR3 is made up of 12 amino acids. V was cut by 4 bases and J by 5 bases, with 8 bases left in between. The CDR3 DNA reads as TGTGCCAGCAGCTGGCAGACGTATGGCTACACCTTC. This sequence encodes CASSWQTYGYTF.

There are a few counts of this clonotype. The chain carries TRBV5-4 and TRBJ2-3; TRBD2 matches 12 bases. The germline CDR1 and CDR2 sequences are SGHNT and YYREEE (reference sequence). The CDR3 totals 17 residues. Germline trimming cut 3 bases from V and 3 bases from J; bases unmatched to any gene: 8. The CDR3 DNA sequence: TGTGCCAGCAGCTGGGCTAGCGGGGGGGCCGTGACAGATACGCAGTATTTT. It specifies CASSWASGGAVTDTQYF.

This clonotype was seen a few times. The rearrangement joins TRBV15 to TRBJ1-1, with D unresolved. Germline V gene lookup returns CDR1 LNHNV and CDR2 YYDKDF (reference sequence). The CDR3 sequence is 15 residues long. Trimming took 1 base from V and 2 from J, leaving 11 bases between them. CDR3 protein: CATSRGYRENTEAFF. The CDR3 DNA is TGTGCCACCAGCAGAGGATACCGAGAAAACACTGAAGCTTTCTTT.

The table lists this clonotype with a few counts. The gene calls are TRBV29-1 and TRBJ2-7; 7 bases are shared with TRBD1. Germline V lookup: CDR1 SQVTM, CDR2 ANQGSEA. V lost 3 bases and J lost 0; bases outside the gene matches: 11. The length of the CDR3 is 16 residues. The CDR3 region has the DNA TGCAGCGTTGACGCCGGGGACAGACCGAGCTCCTACGAGCAGTACGTC. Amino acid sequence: CSVDAGDRPSSYEQYV.

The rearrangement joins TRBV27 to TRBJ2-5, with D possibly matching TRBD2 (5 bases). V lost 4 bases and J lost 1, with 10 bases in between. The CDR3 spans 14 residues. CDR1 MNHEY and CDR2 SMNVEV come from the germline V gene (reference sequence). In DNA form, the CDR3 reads TGTGCCAGCAGTTCCCTAGGACTCCAAGAGACCCAGTACTTC. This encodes CASSSLGLQETQYF.

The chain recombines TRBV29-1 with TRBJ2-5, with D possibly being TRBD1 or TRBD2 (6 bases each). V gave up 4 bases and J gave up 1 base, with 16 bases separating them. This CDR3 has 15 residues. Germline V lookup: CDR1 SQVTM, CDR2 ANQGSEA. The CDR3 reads CSVVNPWGAQETQYF. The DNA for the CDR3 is TGCAGCGTTGTCAATCCGTGGGGGGCCCAAGAGACCCAGTACTTC.

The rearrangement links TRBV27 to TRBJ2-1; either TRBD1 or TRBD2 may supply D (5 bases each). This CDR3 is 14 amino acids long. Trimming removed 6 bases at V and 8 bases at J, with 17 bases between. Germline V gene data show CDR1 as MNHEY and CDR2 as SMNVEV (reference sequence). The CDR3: CASRGWGPQDEQFF. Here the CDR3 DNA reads TGTGCCAGCAGGGGGTGGGGACCTCAGGATGAGCAGTTCTTC.

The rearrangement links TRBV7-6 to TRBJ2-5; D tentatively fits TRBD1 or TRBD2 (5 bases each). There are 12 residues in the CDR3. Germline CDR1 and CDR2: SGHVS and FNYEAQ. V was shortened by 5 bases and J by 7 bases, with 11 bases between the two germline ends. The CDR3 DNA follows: TGTGCCAGCAGCATTGGGACGGGGACCCAGTACTTC. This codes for CASSIGTGTQYF.

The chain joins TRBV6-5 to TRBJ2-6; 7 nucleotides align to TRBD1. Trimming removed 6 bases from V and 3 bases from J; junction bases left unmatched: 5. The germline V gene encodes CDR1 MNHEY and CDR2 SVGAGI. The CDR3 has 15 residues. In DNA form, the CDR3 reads TGTGCCAGCAGCCGCACAGGGGTTGGGGCCAACGTCCTGACTTTC. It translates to CASSRTGVGANVLTF.

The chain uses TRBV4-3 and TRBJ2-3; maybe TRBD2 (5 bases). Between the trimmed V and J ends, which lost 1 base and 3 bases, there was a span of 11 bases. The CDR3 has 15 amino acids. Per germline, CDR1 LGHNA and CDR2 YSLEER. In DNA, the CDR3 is TGCGCCAGCAGCCAAGCCCTGGGAGTAACAGATACGCAGTATTTT. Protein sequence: CASSQALGVTDTQYF.

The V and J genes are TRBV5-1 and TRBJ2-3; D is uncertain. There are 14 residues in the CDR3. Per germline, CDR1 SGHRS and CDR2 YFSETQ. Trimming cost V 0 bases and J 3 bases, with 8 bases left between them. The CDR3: CASSLDLGTDTQYF. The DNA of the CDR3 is TGCGCCAGCAGCTTGGACCTGGGAACAGATACGCAGTATTTT.

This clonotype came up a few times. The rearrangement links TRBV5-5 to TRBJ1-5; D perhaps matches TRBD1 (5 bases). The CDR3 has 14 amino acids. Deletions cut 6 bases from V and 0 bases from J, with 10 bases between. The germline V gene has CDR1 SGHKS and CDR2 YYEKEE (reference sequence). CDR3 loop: CASTLGTSNQPQHF. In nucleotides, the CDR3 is TGTGCCAGCACCCTGGGGACTAGCAATCAGCCCCAGCATTTT.

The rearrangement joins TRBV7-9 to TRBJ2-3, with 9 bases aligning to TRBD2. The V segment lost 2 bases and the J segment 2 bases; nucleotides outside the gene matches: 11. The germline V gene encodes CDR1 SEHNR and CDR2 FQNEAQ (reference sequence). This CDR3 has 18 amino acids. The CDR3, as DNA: TGTGCCAGCAGCTTATTGGGCCTAGCGGGGAGAATCACAGATACGCAGTATTTT. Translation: CASSLLGLAGRITDTQYF.

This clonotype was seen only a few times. CDR3 residues: CASSLYVGQETQYF. CDR3 sequence (DNA): TGCGCCAGCAGCCTCTACGTGGGACAAGAGACCCAGTACTTC. This sequence joins TRBV4-3 and TRBJ2-5; no clear D gene. Germline CDR1 and CDR2: LGHNA and YSLEER. V gave up 4 bases and J gave up 2 bases, with 11 bases separating them. This CDR3 region has 14 residues.

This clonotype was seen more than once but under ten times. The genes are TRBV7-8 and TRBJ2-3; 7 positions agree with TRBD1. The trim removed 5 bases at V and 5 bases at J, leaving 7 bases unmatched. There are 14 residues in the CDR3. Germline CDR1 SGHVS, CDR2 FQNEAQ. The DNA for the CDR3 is TGTGCCAGCAGCAAACAGGGGAATGTAGATACGCAGTATTTT. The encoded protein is CASSKQGNVDTQYF.

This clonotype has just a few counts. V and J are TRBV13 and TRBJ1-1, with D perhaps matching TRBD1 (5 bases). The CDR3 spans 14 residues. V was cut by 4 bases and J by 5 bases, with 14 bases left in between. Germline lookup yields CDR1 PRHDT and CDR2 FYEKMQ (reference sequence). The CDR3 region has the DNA TGTGCCAGCAGCTCGGGGCCCGGGGGGACTGAAGCTTTCTTT. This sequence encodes CASSSGPGGTEAFF.

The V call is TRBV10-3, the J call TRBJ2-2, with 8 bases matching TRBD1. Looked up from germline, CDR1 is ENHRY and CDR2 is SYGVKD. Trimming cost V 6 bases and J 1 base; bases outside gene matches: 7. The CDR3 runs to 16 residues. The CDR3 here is CAIRPSGTGNTGELFF. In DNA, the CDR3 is TGTGCCATCAGACCGTCCGGGACAGGGAACACCGGGGAGCTGTTTTTT.